Below, 13 T cell receptor beta chains from the same sample are listed, as sequenced in a study of cytomegalovirus exposure and HLA in healthy donors. In the PCR, 60 Vbeta and 13 Jbeta primers were used. Measured with immunoSEQ multiplex PCR; TCRdb has only the in-frame clones, and not every one. The sample has 150,000 to 200,000 clones; about 75% are singletons. The source material was PBMCs. These receptors came from a female donor in good health and CMV-seronegative.

This clone was detected only once. The chain carries TRBV25-1 and TRBJ1-1, with 8 bases matching TRBD1. The germline V gene has CDR1 MGHDK and CDR2 SYGVNS. The CDR3 loop spans 14 amino acids. Trimming took 6 bases from V and 3 from J; bases not matched to a gene: 6. For the CDR3, the DNA is TGTGCCAGCAGCCACTCACAGGGGGACACTGAAGCTTTCTTT. Translated, it gives CASSHSQGDTEAFF.

Comments on this clone: The same CDR3 arises from other DNA sequences in this sample as well. V and J are TRBV7-9 and TRBJ1-2; 8 positions agree with TRBD1. V was clipped by 5 bases and J by 4 bases; unmatched bases: 6. Germline V gene lookup returns CDR1 SEHNR and CDR2 FQNEAQ (reference sequence). The CDR3 extends over 14 amino acids. The CDR3 is CASSVGQGSYGYTF. The CDR3 coding sequence is TGTGCCAGCAGCGTCGGACAGGGTAGCTATGGCTACACCTTC.

The gene calls are TRBV7-2 and TRBJ2-7, with D maybe TRBD1 (5 bases). Germline V CDR1 and CDR2: SGHTA, FQGNSA. Trimming pared 2 bases from V and 0 bases from J, leaving 8 bases between. This CDR3 contains 14 residues. The CDR3: CASSLTGSSYEQYF. CDR3 in DNA: TGTGCCAGCAGCTTAACAGGCTCCTCCTACGAGCAGTACTTC.

This sequence joins TRBV2 and TRBJ2-5, with 7 bases that match TRBD2. In germline, CDR1 is SNHLY, CDR2 FYNNEI. CDR3 size: 16 residues. The trim removed 6 bases at V and 0 bases at J, leaving 10 bases unmatched. CDR3: CASSLGGVQYQETQYF. The CDR3 bases are TGTGCCAGCAGCCTTGGGGGGGTCCAGTACCAAGAGACCCAGTACTTC. Full variable domain (missing parts from reference TRBV2 and TRBJ2-5): EPEVTQTPSHQVTQMGQEVILRCVPISNHLYFYWYRQILGQKVEFLVSFYNNEISEKSEIFDDQFSVERPDGSNFTLKIRSTKLEDSAMYFCASSLGGVQYQETQYFGPGTRLLVL.

With regard to this clone: At the DNA level, this CDR3 is encoded by other sequences in the same sample as well. The V call is TRBV5-4, the J call TRBJ2-2; no reliable D call. With 4 bases removed from V and 5 bases from J, the gap between germline ends came to 9 bases. This CDR3 is built from 13 residues. Looked up from germline, CDR1 is SGHNT and CDR2 is YYREEE (reference sequence). CDR3 DNA sequence: TGTGCCAGCAGCCTGGACCGGACCGGGGAGCTGTTTTTT. It specifies CASSLDRTGELFF.

V usage is TRBV5-1 and J usage is TRBJ2-1; 14 nucleotides match TRBD2. CDR1 is SGHRS and CDR2 is YFSETQ in the germline V gene. The ends lost 4 bases at V and 7 bases at J; junction bases unmatched: 4. This CDR3 spans 15 amino acids. The CDR3 DNA sequence: TGCGCCAGCAGCCCGGGACTAGCGGGAGTGAATGAGCAGTTCTTC. It codes for CASSPGLAGVNEQFF.

The chain uses TRBV7-9 and TRBJ2-4; 10 bases align to TRBD2. The CDR3 covers 18 residues. V gave up 2 bases and J gave up 0 bases; unmatched junction bases: 7. Germline V gene data show CDR1 as SEHNR and CDR2 as FQNEAQ (reference sequence). Here the CDR3 reads CASSLPPRLAGAKNIQYF. Written as DNA, the CDR3 is TGTGCCAGCAGCTTACCGCCCCGACTAGCGGGAGCCAAAAACATTCAGTACTTC.

This clone was detected once. The chain is built from TRBV11-3 and TRBJ2-5, with 8 bases that match TRBD2. The CDR3 length is 15 residues. The V gene end was trimmed by 1 base and the J gene end by 3 bases; junction bases not matched to a gene: 4. Germline loops: CDR1 SGHNT, CDR2 YENEEA. CDR3 protein: CASSLGSGGKETQYF. The CDR3 DNA sequence: TGTGCCAGCAGCTTAGGAAGCGGGGGAAAAGAGACCCAGTACTTC.

The V gene is TRBV13, the J gene TRBJ2-1; possibly TRBD2 for D (6 bases). Germline assignment: CDR1 PRHDT and CDR2 FYEKMQ (reference sequence). The length of the CDR3 is 15 residues. Between the trimmed V and J ends, which lost 5 bases and 1 base, there was a span of 12 bases. CDR3 sequence (DNA): TGTGCCAGCAGCCCCGGCGGAGGGTCCTACAATGAGCAGTTCTTC. This codes for CASSPGGGSYNEQFF.

The chain has TRBV7-6 and TRBJ1-5; weak D call: TRBD1 (5 bases). CDR3 length equals 15 residues. V gave up 5 bases and J gave up 9 bases, with 20 bases separating them. The germline CDR1 and CDR2 sequences are SGHVS and FNYEAQ. The CDR3 nucleotides are TGTGCCAGCAGCCCGACGGGGACTGGAAATTTGCCCCAGCATTTT. Amino acids: CASSPTGTGNLPQHF.

This clone was detected once. The chain links TRBV9 to TRBJ2-2; 12 nucleotides match TRBD1. Germline values: CDR1 SGDLS, CDR2 YYNGEE. This CDR3 is built from 19 residues. After removal of 5 bases from V and 0 bases from J, the junction contained 11 bases not matched to a gene. CDR3 nucleotide sequence: TGTGCCAGCAGGACACATCGGGGACAGGGGGCAGCGAACACCGGGGAGCTGTTTTTT. The encoded protein is CASRTHRGQGAANTGELFF. The full variable domain, in which reference TRBV9 and TRBJ2-2 provide the parts outside the CDR3, is DSGVTQTPKHLITATGQRVTLRCSPRSGDLSVYWYQQSLDQGLQFLIQYYNGEERAKGNILERFSAQQFPDLHSELNLSSLELGDSALYFCASRTHRGQGAANTGELFFGEGSRLTVL.

Only one count was recorded for this clone. The V and J genes are TRBV20-1 and TRBJ2-5; no definite D call. The CDR3 loop spans 11 amino acids. The germline gives CDR1 DFQATT, CDR2 SNEGSKA (reference sequence). V lost 3 bases, J lost 3 bases, and 5 bases lay in between. CDR3 DNA: TGCAGTGCTAGGGCCAAAGAGACCCAGTACTTC. It codes for CSARAKETQYF.

The table lists this clone with a few counts. The genes are TRBV7-8 and TRBJ2-1, with D hard to call. The CDR3 has 13 amino acids. Germline loops: CDR1 SGHVS, CDR2 FQNEAQ. V lost 5 bases, J lost 8 bases, and 13 bases lay in between. CDR3 amino acids: CASSPEATYEQFF. For the CDR3, the DNA is TGTGCCAGCAGCCCCGAGGCCACGTATGAGCAGTTCTTC.